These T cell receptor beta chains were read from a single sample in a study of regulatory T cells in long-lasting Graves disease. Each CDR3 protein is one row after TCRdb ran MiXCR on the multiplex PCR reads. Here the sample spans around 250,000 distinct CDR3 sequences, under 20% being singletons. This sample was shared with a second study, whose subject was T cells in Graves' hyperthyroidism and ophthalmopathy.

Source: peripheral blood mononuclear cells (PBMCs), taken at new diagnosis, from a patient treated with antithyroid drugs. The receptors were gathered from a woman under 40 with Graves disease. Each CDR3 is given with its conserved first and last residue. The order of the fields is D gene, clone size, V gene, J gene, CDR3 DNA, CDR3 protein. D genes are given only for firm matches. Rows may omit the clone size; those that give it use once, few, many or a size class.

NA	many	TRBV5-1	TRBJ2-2	TGCGCCAGCAGCTTGTTAAGGACGTCGGGCAGCGGGGAGCTGTTTTTT	CASSLLRTSGSGELFF
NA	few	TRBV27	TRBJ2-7	TGTGCCAGCAGTTTTCGGAAGAGCTACGAGCAGTACTTC	CASSFRKSYEQYF
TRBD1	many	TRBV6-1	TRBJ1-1	TGTGCCAGCGTTCCGACAGGGAGCGATACTGAAGCTTTCTTT	CASVPTGSDTEAFF
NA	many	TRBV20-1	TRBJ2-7	TGCAGTGCTATCGGACCGTTTGGGAAGGGAGAGCAGTACTTC	CSAIGPFGKGEQYF
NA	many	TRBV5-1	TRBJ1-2	TGCGCCAGCAGCTCGGAAGGGGATTACTATGGCTACACCTTC	CASSSEGDYYGYTF
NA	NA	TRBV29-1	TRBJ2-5	TGCAGCGTTGTCAGCGACAAAGAGACCCAGTACTTC	CSVVSDKETQYF
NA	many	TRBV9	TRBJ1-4	TGTGCCAGCAGCGTAGCCCACGGCGGTAATGAAAAACTGTTTTTT	CASSVAHGGNEKLFF
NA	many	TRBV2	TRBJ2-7	TGTGCCAGCAGTGAAGGCCAGTACTACGAGCAGTACTTC	CASSEGQYYEQYF
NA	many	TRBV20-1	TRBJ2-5	TGCAGTGCTATGCGGACGGGGGCTCTGTACTTC	CSAMRTGALYF
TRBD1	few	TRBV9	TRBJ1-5	TGTGCCAGCAGCGCCGGACAGGCTTATCAGCCCCAGCATTTT	CASSAGQAYQPQHF
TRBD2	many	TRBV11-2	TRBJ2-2	TGTGCCAGCAGCCCCCTAGCGGGGGCCAGGAGTGGGGAGCTGTTTTTT	CASSPLAGARSGELFF
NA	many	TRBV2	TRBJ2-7	TGTGCCAGCAGTGAAATGGTAAAATACGAGCAGTACTTC	CASSEMVKYEQYF
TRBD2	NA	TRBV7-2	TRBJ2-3	TGTGCCAGCAGCTTATCCCTAGCGGGGGCAGATACGCAGTATTTT	CASSLSLAGADTQYF
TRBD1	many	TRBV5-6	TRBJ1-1	TGTGCCAGCAGCTATTCCCGGACAGGGGAAGCTTTCTTT	CASSYSRTGEAFF
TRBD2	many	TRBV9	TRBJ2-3	TGTGCCAGCAGCGCCCTTCTAGCGGGGGGCGCAGATACGCAGTATTTT	CASSALLAGGADTQYF
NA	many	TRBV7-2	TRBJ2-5	TGTGCCAGCAGCCCAGACAGAGTTCAAGAGACCCAGTACTTC	CASSPDRVQETQYF
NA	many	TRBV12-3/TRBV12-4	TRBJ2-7	TGTGCCAGCAGTCCCCCTCGAGAAGGGTTCGCCTACGAGCAGTACTTC	CASSPPREGFAYEQYF
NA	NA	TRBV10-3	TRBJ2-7	TGTGCCATCAGTGGTCGCCCCGGACCAGATAAATACGAGCAGTACTTC	CAISGRPGPDKYEQYF
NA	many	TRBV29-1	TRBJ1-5	TGCAGCGTCGAACAGGGTACTCAGCCCCAGCATTTT	CSVEQGTQPQHF
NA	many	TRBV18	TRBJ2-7	TGTGCCAGCTCACCCTCGTCCGGCAGATCGTACGAGCAGTACTTC	CASSPSSGRSYEQYF
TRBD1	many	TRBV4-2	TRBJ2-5	TGTGCCAGCAGCCAAGATGGACAGGGAGTGGAGACCCAGTACTTC	CASSQDGQGVETQYF
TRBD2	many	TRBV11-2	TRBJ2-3	TGTGCCAGCAGCTTCGGAAGACTAGCGGGGGGGCCCACAGATACGCAGTATTTT	CASSFGRLAGGPTDTQYF
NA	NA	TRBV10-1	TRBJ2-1	TGCGCCAGCAGTGAGACAGGGAGCAATGAGCAGTTCTTC	CASSETGSNEQFF
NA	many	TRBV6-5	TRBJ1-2	TGTGCCAGCAGTTCCATAGGAGGGGGAATCTACACCTTC	CASSSIGGGIYTF
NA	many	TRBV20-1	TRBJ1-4	TGCAGCGTCCCGGGGGGGGCTAATGAAAAACTGTTTTTT	CSVPGGANEKLFF
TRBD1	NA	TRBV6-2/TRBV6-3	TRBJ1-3	TGTGCCAGCAGTTATCTAGACAGGGGGGTGATTGGAAACACCATATATTTT	CASSYLDRGVIGNTIYF
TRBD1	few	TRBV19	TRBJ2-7	TGTGCCAGTAGTAGGGACAGGGGGTACTCCTACGAGCAGTACTTC	CASSRDRGYSYEQYF
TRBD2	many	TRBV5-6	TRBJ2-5	TGTGCCAGCAACCGGGGACTAGCGGGGAAAGAGACCCAGTACTTC	CASNRGLAGKETQYF
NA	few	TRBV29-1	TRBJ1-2	TGCAGCGTTCTTCCTGGCTACACCTTC	CSVLPGYTF
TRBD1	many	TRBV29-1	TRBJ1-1	TGCAGCGTTGGGGACAGGAGCACTGAAGCTTTCTTT	CSVGDRSTEAFF
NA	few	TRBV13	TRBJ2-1	TGTGCCAGCAGCTTTCGGGGTCCCTACAATGAGCAGTTCTTC	CASSFRGPYNEQFF
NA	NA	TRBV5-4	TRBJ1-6	TGTGCCAGCAGCGGGGGGCTCAGCGGGGGCCGGGATTCACCCCTCCACTTT	CASSGGLSGGRDSPLHF